This T cell receptor beta chain came from a study of response to subunit inactivated influenza vaccine. The ends were cut back, 5 bases at V and 4 bases at J, with 12 bases in the middle. CDR1 is MGHRA and CDR2 is YSYEKL in the germline V gene. CDR3 length equals 14 residues. One entry per CDR3 protein results from TCRdb running MiXCR on the RT-PCR reads. The table has 500,000 to 650,000 distinct CDR3 sequences, 7.6% seen once; the top ten hold under 15%. The sequencing used PBMCs from blood, collected around 25 months after vaccination. The origin of this receptor is a man aged 45 to 70 who received an inactivated influenza vaccine. This chain links TRBV4-1 with TRBJ2-1, with a tentative D call TRBD2 (5 bases). CDR3 amino acids: CASSFQEAYNEQFF. The CDR3 nucleotides read TGCGCCAGCAGCTTCCAGGAGGCATACAATGAGCAGTTCTTC.